This note documents a single T cell receptor (beta chain) sequence. The record originates from a study of T cells in Graves' hyperthyroidism and ophthalmopathy. CDR3 length: 15 amino acids. Trimming shortened V by 4 bases and J by 1 base, and 11 bases separated the two germline ends. The germline gives CDR1 SGHVS, CDR2 FNYEAQ. Researchers amplified the TCR beta CDR3 regions from RNA transcripts. TCR CDR3 regions were first amplified by RT-PCR with HTBI primers. MiXCR was run by TCRdb on the multiplex PCR reads, yielding one entry per CDR3 protein. The sample records approximately 600,000 distinct CDR3 sequences, around 15% being singletons.

Sequenced sample: blood. The TCR comes from a woman aged 25 to 45 with Graves' hyperthyroidism. The V and J genes are TRBV7-6 and TRBJ2-1; D ambiguous. The CDR3 DNA follows: TGTGCCAGCAGCTCCGGCTATAGGTCCTACAATGAGCAGTTCTTC. It is translated as CASSSGYRSYNEQFF.